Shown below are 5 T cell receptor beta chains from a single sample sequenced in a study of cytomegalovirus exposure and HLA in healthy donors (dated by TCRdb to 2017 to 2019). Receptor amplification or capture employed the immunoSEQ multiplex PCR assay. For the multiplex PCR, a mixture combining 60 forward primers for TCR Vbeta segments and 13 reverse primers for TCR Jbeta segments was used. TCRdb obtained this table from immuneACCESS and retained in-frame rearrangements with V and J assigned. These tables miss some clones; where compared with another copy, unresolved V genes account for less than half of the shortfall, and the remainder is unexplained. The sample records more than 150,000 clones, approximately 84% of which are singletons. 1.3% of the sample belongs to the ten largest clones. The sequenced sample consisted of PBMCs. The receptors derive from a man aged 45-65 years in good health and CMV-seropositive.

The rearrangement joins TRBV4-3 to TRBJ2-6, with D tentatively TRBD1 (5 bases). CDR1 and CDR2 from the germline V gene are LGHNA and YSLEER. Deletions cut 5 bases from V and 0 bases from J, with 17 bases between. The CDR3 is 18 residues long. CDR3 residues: CASSFLLTGSSGANVLTF. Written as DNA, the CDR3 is TGCGCCAGCAGCTTCCTTCTTACAGGTTCCTCTGGGGCCAACGTCCTGACTTTC.

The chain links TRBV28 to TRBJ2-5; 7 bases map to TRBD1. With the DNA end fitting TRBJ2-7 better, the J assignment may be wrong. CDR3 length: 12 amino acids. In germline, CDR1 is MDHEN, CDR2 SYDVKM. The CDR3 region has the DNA TGTGCCAGCCATCAGGGGGCCTACGAGCAGTACTTC. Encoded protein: CASHQGAYEQYF.

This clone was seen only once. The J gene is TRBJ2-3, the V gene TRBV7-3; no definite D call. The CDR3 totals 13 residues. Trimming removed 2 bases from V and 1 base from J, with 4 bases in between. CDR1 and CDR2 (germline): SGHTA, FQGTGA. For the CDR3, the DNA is TGTGCCAGCAGCTTAGGAGGCACAGATACGCAGTATTTT. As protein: CASSLGGTDTQYF.

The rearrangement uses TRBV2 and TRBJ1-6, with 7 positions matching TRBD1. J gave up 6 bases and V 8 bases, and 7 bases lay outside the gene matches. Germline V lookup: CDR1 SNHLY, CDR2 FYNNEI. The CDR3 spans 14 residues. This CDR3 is CASRGDSPNSPLHF. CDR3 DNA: TGTGCCAGCCGAGGGGACAGCCCTAATTCACCCCTCCACTTT. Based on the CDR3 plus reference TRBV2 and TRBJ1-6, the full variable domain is EPEVTQTPSHQVTQMGQEVILRCVPISNHLYFYWYRQILGQKVEFLVSFYNNEISEKSEIFDDQFSVERPDGSNFTLKIRSTKLEDSAMYFCASRGDSPNSPLHFGNGTRLTVT.

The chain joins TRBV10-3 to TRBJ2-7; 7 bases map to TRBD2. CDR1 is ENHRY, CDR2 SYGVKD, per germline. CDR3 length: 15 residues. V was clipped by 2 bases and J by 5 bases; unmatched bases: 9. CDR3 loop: CAISEAGTGGDEQYF. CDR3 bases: TGTGCCATCAGTGAGGCAGGGACTGGGGGGGACGAGCAGTACTTC.